The 24 T cell receptor beta chains reported below all come from one sample, sequenced in a study of T cell repertoires in ileal Crohn's disease. Only in-frame clones appear in the TCRdb table, and some are missing; sequencing was by immunoSEQ multiplex PCR. The sample has about 5,500 clones, 75% to 85% seen once. The source material was ileal tissue. The source is an adult with Crohn's disease.

This clone came up a few times. This rearrangement joins TRBV19 to TRBJ1-5; no definite D call. Germline CDR1 and CDR2: LNHDA and SQIVND (reference sequence). The CDR3 consists of 15 residues. V lost 11 bases, J lost 7 bases, and 24 bases lay in between. CDR3 residues: CAPSSGRVGLQPQHF. In nucleotides, the CDR3 is TGTGCCCCCTCGAGTGGTAGGGTTGGACTGCAGCCCCAGCATTTT. The whole variable domain, remainder taken from reference TRBV19 and TRBJ1-5, is DGGITQSPKYLFRKEGQNVTLSCEQNLNHDAMYWYRQDPGQGLRLIYYSQIVNDFQKGDIAEGYSVSREKKESFPLTVTSAQKNPTAFYLCAPSSGRVGLQPQHFGDGTRLSIL.

This clone was counted only a few times. At one of its ends the junction is not consistent with the germline gene, which may arise from a read error. The genes are TRBV10-3 and TRBJ1-1; D is ambiguous. The CDR3 has 14 residues. The germline CDR1 and CDR2 sequences are ENHRY and SYGVKD. The CDR3 sequence: CAISEPTPATEAFF. DNA of the CDR3: TGTGCCATCAGTGAGCCCACCCCTGCCACTGAGGCTTTCTTT.

V usage is TRBV7-9 and J usage is TRBJ2-7, with 8 positions matching TRBD1. V was pared by 5 bases and J by 6 bases, with 3 bases of the junction left unmatched. CDR1 and CDR2 (germline): SEHNR, FQNEAQ (reference sequence). This CDR3 is built from 12 residues. In DNA, the CDR3 is TGTGCCAGCAGCGTAGACAGGGGCGAGCAGTACTTC. Protein: CASSVDRGEQYF.

V and J are TRBV7-2 and TRBJ2-5, with 9 bases matching TRBD2. Germline loops: CDR1 SGHTA, CDR2 FQGNSA. This CDR3 contains 15 residues. After removal of 6 bases from V and 5 bases from J, the junction contained 10 bases not matched to a gene. The CDR3 nucleotides read TGTGCCAGCAGTTACGCGGGGGGGCAGGGGGAGACCCAGTACTTC. This translates into CASSYAGGQGETQYF.

The chain links TRBV5-5 to TRBJ2-7; 9 bases match TRBD2. The CDR3 is 16 amino acids. Germline CDR1 SGHKS, CDR2 YYEKEE (reference sequence). V shed 4 bases and J 0 bases; nucleotides not matched to a gene: 8. The CDR3 DNA is TGTGCCAGCAGCCAATATGAGACTAGCGGCTCCTACGAGCAGTACTTC. Amino acid sequence: CASSQYETSGSYEQYF.

This sequence joins TRBV27 and TRBJ1-6, with TRBD1 matching 8 bases. Germline lookup yields CDR1 MNHEY and CDR2 SMNVEV (reference sequence). The CDR3 runs to 20 residues. The ends lost 5 bases at V and 1 base at J; junction bases unmatched: 16. The CDR3 bases are TGTGCCAGCAGTCCAAACCCCCGAGGCAGGGGGCAGTCCTATAATTCACCCCTCCACTTT. This translates into CASSPNPRGRGQSYNSPLHF.

This chain joins TRBV10-3 and TRBJ2-1; 9 bases are shared with TRBD2. This CDR3 is 15 amino acids long. The ends lost 3 bases at V and 4 bases at J; junction bases unmatched: 4. CDR1 is ENHRY, CDR2 SYGVKD, per germline. In DNA, the CDR3 is TGTGCCATCAGTGAAAAGCGGGAGGCTTACAATGAGCAGTTCTTC. This codes for CAISEKREAYNEQFF.

V gene TRBV5-8 combines with J gene TRBJ2-7, with 9 bases aligning to TRBD1. With 0 bases clipped from V and 5 bases from J, the junction kept 6 bases outside the gene matches. This CDR3 has 15 amino acids. Germline lookup yields CDR1 SGHTS and CDR2 YDEGEE. DNA for the CDR3: TGTGCCAGCAGCTTGGGGGACAGGGTAGGCAACGAGCAGTACTTC. Its translation: CASSLGDRVGNEQYF. Variable domain in full (rest from reference TRBV5-8 and TRBJ2-7): EAGVTQSPTHLIKTRGQQATLRCSPISGHTSVYWYQQALGLGLQFLLWYDEGEERNRGNFPPRFSGRQFPNYSSELNVNALELEDSALYLCASSLGDRVGNEQYFGPGTRLTVT.

The chain uses TRBV30 and TRBJ2-2, with 12 bases fitting TRBD2. Losses at the gene ends were 5 bases for V and 1 base for J; bases not matched to a gene: 14. The CDR3 covers 19 residues. Per germline, CDR1 GTSNPN and CDR2 SVGIG (reference sequence). The CDR3 sequence: CAWVPSILAGGVNTGELFF. Here the CDR3 DNA reads TGTGCCTGGGTGCCCTCCATACTAGCGGGGGGTGTGAACACCGGGGAGCTGTTTTTT.

This clone turned up a few times. The V gene is TRBV10-3, the J gene TRBJ2-6; D might be TRBD1 (6 bases). The CDR3 contains 15 residues. Germline V CDR1 and CDR2: ENHRY, SYGVKD. The V end lost 3 bases, the J end lost 1 base, and 7 bases lay between the germline ends. Written as DNA, the CDR3 is TGTGCCATCAGTGACAGGGGATCTGGGGCCAACGTCCTGACTTTC. Residues: CAISDRGSGANVLTF.

The genes are TRBV4-3 and TRBJ2-7; TRBD2 matches 10 bases. The CDR3 loop spans 15 amino acids. Unmatched junction bases numbered 7, after V lost 1 base and J lost 7 bases. From germline, CDR1 is LGHNA and CDR2 YSLEER. The CDR3 spells CASSQVLAGMGEQYF. The CDR3 nucleotides read TGCGCCAGCAGCCAAGTACTAGCGGGGATGGGGGAGCAGTACTTC.

The chain uses TRBV28 and TRBJ1-1; possibly TRBD1 for D (6 bases). Trimming left V 6 bases short and J 6 bases short, with 17 bases between. This CDR3 has 14 residues. CDR1 and CDR2 (germline): MDHEN, SYDVKM. DNA of the CDR3: TGTGCCAGCAGGTACACAGGGAGACGAGCTGAAGCTTTCTTT. The encoded protein is CASRYTGRRAEAFF.

The J gene is TRBJ1-2, the V gene TRBV4-1; no reliable D call. Germline V lookup: CDR1 MGHRA, CDR2 YSYEKL. There are 16 residues in the CDR3. V lost 3 bases and J lost 2, with 16 bases in between. The CDR3 is CASSQQPGLPNYGYTF. The DNA for the CDR3 is TGCGCCAGCAGCCAGCAACCAGGACTTCCGAACTATGGCTACACCTTC.

The genes are TRBV7-7 and TRBJ2-3, with unresolved D. The germline V gene has CDR1 SSHAT and CDR2 FNYEAQ (reference sequence). This CDR3 contains 14 residues. DNA for the CDR3: TGTGCTAGCTCAAGTGGCGGAAGCACAGATACGCAGTATTTT. It encodes CASSSGGSTDTQYF.

The chain combines TRBV9 with TRBJ2-5, with 8 nucleotides matching TRBD2. Germline lookup yields CDR1 SGDLS and CDR2 YYNGEE. CDR3 size: 16 residues. V trimming: 0 bases; J trimming: 2 bases; junction bases outside the gene matches: 6. CDR3 bases: TGTGCCAGCAGCGTAGTGGGGAGCGGGAGTCAAGAGACCCAGTACTTC. It yields the protein CASSVVGSGSQETQYF.

This clone is a singleton in its sample. This chain's CDR3 is CASSPGTLDYEQYF. Here the CDR3 DNA reads TGCGCCAGCAGCCCGGGGACTCTAGACTACGAGCAGTACTTC. This chain links TRBV5-1 with TRBJ2-7; D perhaps matches TRBD2 (6 bases). The CDR3 consists of 14 residues. Germline-derived CDR1 and CDR2 are SGHRS and YFSETQ. The V end lost 4 bases, the J end lost 3 bases, and 14 bases lay between the germline ends. The variable domain in full, completed from reference TRBV5-1 and TRBJ2-7, reads KAGVTQTPRYLIKTRGQQVTLSCSPISGHRSVSWYQQTPGQGLQFLFEYFSETQRNKGNFPGRFSGRQFSNSRSEMNVSTLELGDSALYLCASSPGTLDYEQYFGPGTRLTVT.

Only one count was recorded for this clone. The chain carries TRBV18 and TRBJ2-5; 11 bases agree with TRBD1. The J call may be faulty, since TRBJ2-7 better matches the DNA end. Germline lookup yields CDR1 KGHSH and CDR2 LQKENI. The CDR3 extends over 14 amino acids. CDR3 nucleotide sequence: TGTGCCAGCTCACCGGGACAGGGGGCCTACGAGCAGTACTTC. Its protein product is CASSPGQGAYEQYF.

This chain joins TRBV28 and TRBJ1-2; D possibly corresponds to TRBD1 (5 bases). Germline CDR1 and CDR2: MDHEN and SYDVKM. The CDR3 is 13 residues long. Trimming removed 2 bases from V and 8 bases from J, with 12 bases in between. CDR3 bases: TGTGCCAGCAGTTTAAATTCAGGGTACGGCTACACCTTC. Translating gives CASSLNSGYGYTF.

V is TRBV4-1 and J is TRBJ2-7; 7 nucleotides agree with TRBD2. Trimming removed 0 bases from V and 6 bases from J; junction bases left unmatched: 2. The germline V gene has CDR1 MGHRA and CDR2 YSYEKL. This CDR3 is built from 13 residues. CDR3 DNA sequence: TGCGCCAGCAGCCAAGAGGGAGGGTTCGAGCAGTACTTC. Translated, it gives CASSQEGGFEQYF.

The chain links TRBV6-5 to TRBJ1-1, with D possibly TRBD1 on 5 matching bases. The CDR3 length is 13 residues. Trimming removed 0 bases at V and 10 bases at J, with 12 bases between. Germline assignment: CDR1 MNHEY and CDR2 SVGAGI. In DNA form, the CDR3 reads TGTGCCAGCAGTTACTCCGGCCTCCAGGGAGCTTTCTTT. Translated, it gives CASSYSGLQGAFF.

The chain uses TRBV6-1 and TRBJ2-3; 9 bases agree with TRBD1. This CDR3 has 15 amino acids. The germline gives CDR1 MNHNS, CDR2 SASEGT. V shed 8 bases, J shed 6 bases, and the junction held 12 bases outside the gene matches. The CDR3 DNA is TGTGCCAGCCGGTCCCGGGACAGGGACAAGGATACGCAGTATTTT. Amino acids: CASRSRDRDKDTQYF.

The chain combines TRBV5-1 with TRBJ2-7, with D possibly TRBD1 on 6 matching bases. The germline V and J ends were trimmed by 1 base and 3 bases, with 8 bases remaining between them. Germline values: CDR1 SGHRS, CDR2 YFSETQ. The CDR3 is 13 residues long. The CDR3 sequence is CASSLTGRYEQYF. The CDR3 DNA sequence: TGCGCCAGCAGCTTGACAGGGCGCTACGAGCAGTACTTC.

This clone appeared a single time. The rearrangement joins TRBV7-9 to TRBJ2-5; TRBD1 matches at 10 bases. Germline V gene lookup returns CDR1 SEHNR and CDR2 FQNEAQ (reference sequence). The CDR3 has 13 amino acids. V shed 5 bases and J 9 bases; nucleotides not matched to a gene: 6. The CDR3 DNA sequence: TGTGCCAGCAGCCTTGGACAGGGGGTGGCCCAGTACTTC. Translated: CASSLGQGVAQYF. Combining the CDR3 with reference TRBV7-9 and TRBJ2-5 gives the whole variable domain DTGVSQNPRHKITKRGQNVTFRCDPISEHNRLYWYRQTLGQGPEFLTYFQNEAQLEKSRLLSDRFSAERPKGSFSTLEIQRTEQGDSAMYLCASSLGQGVAQYFGPGTRLLVL.

The rearrangement uses TRBV29-1 and TRBJ1-2, with D perhaps TRBD1 (6 bases). This CDR3 comprises 14 residues. V was pared by 6 bases and J by 8 bases, with 22 bases between. Germline lookup yields CDR1 SQVTM and CDR2 ANQGSEA. CDR3 amino acids: CSVDTNTGYNGYTF. CDR3 DNA sequence: TGCAGCGTCGATACGAATACAGGGTACAACGGCTACACCTTC.